This TCR beta chain was sequenced during a study of blood T cell repertoires in COVID-19. Study-wide context: There were acute and convalescent COVID-19 samples, and they came from the United States, Italy and Spain. Nucleic acid was either cDNA or gDNA, and it came from T cells, B-cell-depleted T cells, or PBMCs.

The data were produced by immunoSEQ multiplex PCR, yet TCRdb's version contains in-frame clones alone and is incomplete. The repertoire consists of about 22,000 clones, with 80% occurring once and the leading ten covering roughly 12%. The trim removed 6 bases at V and 5 bases at J, leaving 3 bases unmatched. Germline lookup yields CDR1 SNHLY and CDR2 FYNNEI. The CDR3 spans 13 residues. This chain connects TRBV2 to TRBJ1-1; the match to TRBD1 covers 10 bases. The sequencing sample was made of peripheral blood. This clonotype was obtained from a man aged 60 to 75 with active COVID-19. CDR3 in amino acids: CASRTGGWTEAFF. The CDR3 DNA reads TGTGCCAGCAGGACAGGGGGCTGGACTGAAGCTTTCTTT. Based on the CDR3 plus reference TRBV2 and TRBJ1-1, the full variable domain is EPEVTQTPSHQVTQMGQEVILRCVPISNHLYFYWYRQILGQKVEFLVSFYNNEISEKSEIFDDQFSVERPDGSNFTLKIRSTKLEDSAMYFCASRTGGWTEAFFGQGTRLTVV.